These 5 T cell receptor beta chains share one sample of origin, sequenced in a study of blood T cell repertoires in COVID-19. Clones were read by immunoSEQ multiplex PCR, and TCRdb kept only the in-frame ones, dropping some. The sample yields under 95,000 clones, around 80% seen once. The material sequenced was peripheral blood. The receptors come from a man in his sixties with active or convalescent COVID-19.

This rearrangement joins TRBV7-2 to TRBJ1-1; possible D gene TRBD1, 5 bases. Germline values: CDR1 SGHTA, CDR2 FQGNSA. Trimming cost V 5 bases and J 1 base, with 11 bases left between them. This CDR3 has 14 amino acids. The CDR3 protein is CASSPSGTNTEAFF. CDR3 coding DNA: TGTGCCAGCAGCCCAAGCGGGACGAACACTGAAGCTTTCTTT.

The genes are TRBV12-5 and TRBJ2-1; TRBD2 matches at 7 bases. The junction had 3 bases not matched to a gene; V was cut back by 9 bases and J by 1 base. From germline, CDR1 is LGHNT and CDR2 FRNRAP. The CDR3 runs to 13 residues. The CDR3 reads CASRGESYNEQFF. CDR3 nucleotides: TGTGCTAGCCGGGGGGAGTCCTACAATGAGCAGTTCTTC.

To note about this clone: The same CDR3 arises from other DNA sequences in this sample as well. J is TRBJ1-2 and V is TRBV18; 7 positions match TRBD1. The CDR3 extends over 13 amino acids. Germline CDR1 and CDR2: KGHSH and LQKENI. V dropped 9 bases and J dropped 2; count of bases not matched to a gene: 6. In DNA form, the CDR3 reads TGTGCCAGTTCCGGACAGGCGAACTATGGCTACACCTTC. It specifies CASSGQANYGYTF.

The V gene is TRBV28, the J gene TRBJ2-2, with 10 bases fitting TRBD2. There are 12 residues in the CDR3. The germline CDR1 and CDR2 sequences are MDHEN and SYDVKM. Trimming removed 11 bases from V and 6 bases from J; junction bases left unmatched: 3. The CDR3 loop is CAGTSVPGELFF. In DNA, the CDR3 is TGTGCCGGGACTAGCGTCCCCGGGGAGCTGTTTTTT.

The chain has TRBV5-1 and TRBJ2-2; the D is unclear. The CDR3 extends over 15 amino acids. CDR1 and CDR2 (germline): SGHRS, YFSETQ. Deletions cut 4 bases from V and 7 bases from J, with 17 bases between. The CDR3 DNA sequence: TGCGCCAGCAGCGCCTTATCGCCAGGCCACGGGGAGCTGTTTTTT. Translated: CASSALSPGHGELFF.